The entry that follows covers one T cell receptor (beta chain) sequence. Its antigen is as yet unknown. The data originate from a study of T cells in Graves' hyperthyroidism and ophthalmopathy. Findings and caveats of the study: Blood shared most expanded thyroid clonotypes above 0.001. Ophthalmopathy was distinguished from stable hyperthyroidism by 13 V-J signatures.

Patients with ophthalmopathy all had a Clinical Activity Score of at least 3, a NOSPECS grade of at least 4 and duration under 3 months. Diagnosis rested on symptoms, serum thyroxine and TRAb, thyroid ultrasound, and orbital computed tomography. TCR beta CDR3 regions were amplified from RNA transcripts. TCR CDR3 underwent first-round RT-PCR with the HTBI primer set. TCRdb analysed the multiplex PCR reads with MiXCR anew, one entry per CDR3 protein. The sample lists around 620,000 distinct CDR3 sequences; 11% to 15% were seen once. Trimming removed 8 bases at V and 4 bases at J, with 18 bases between. The CDR3 is 16 amino acids. CDR1 is MDHEN, CDR2 SYDVKM, per germline.

This receptor was identified in a woman aged 18-29 years with Graves' ophthalmopathy. The V gene is TRBV28, the J gene TRBJ2-6; D might be TRBD2 (6 bases). Sequencing was done on a sample of blood. The CDR3 reads CASVPGGPLGANVLTF. Here the CDR3 DNA reads TGTGCCAGCGTTCCCGGGGGTCCCTTGGGGGCCAACGTCCTGACTTTC.